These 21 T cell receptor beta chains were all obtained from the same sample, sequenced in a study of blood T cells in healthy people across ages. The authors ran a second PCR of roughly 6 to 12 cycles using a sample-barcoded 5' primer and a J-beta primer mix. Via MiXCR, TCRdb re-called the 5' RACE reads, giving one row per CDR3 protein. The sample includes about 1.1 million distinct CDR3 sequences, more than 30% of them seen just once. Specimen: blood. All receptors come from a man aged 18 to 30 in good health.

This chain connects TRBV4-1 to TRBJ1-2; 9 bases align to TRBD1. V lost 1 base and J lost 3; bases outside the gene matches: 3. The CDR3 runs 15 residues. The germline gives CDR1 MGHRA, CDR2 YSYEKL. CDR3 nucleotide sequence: TGCGCCAGCAGCCAAGGGACAGGGGTAGACTATGGCTACACCTTC. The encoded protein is CASSQGTGVDYGYTF.

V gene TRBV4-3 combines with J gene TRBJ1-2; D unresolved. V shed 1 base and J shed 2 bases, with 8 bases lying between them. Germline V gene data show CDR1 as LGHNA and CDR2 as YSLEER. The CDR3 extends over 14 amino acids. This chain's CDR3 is CASSQGVNNYGYTF. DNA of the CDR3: TGCGCCAGCAGCCAAGGGGTAAACAACTATGGCTACACCTTC.

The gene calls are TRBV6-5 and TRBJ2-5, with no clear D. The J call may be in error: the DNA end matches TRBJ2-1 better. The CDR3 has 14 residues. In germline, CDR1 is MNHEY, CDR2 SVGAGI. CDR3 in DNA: TGTGCCAGCAGTTACGAACCGCGCCAAGAGACCCAGTTCTTC. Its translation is CASSYEPRQETQFF.

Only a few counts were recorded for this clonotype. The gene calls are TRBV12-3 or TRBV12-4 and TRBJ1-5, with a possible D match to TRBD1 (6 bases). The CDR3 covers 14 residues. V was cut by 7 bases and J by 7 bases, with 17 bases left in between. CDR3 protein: CASKLGEGGQPQHF. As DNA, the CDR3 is TGTGCCAGCAAGTTGGGGGAGGGGGGCCAGCCCCAGCATTTT.

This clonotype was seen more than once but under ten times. Here the CDR3 reads CASSQVGVRGPITGELFF. CDR3 sequence (DNA): TGCGCCAGCAGCCAAGTCGGGGTTAGGGGGCCGATCACCGGGGAGCTGTTTTTT. V usage is TRBV4-1 and J usage is TRBJ2-2; TRBD1 matches 7 bases. Looked up from germline, CDR1 is MGHRA and CDR2 is YSYEKL. The CDR3 is made up of 18 amino acids. V lost 1 base, J lost 4 bases, and 12 bases stayed unmatched.

The CDR3 DNA reads TGTGCCAGCAGTTCTGCTCCAGGGGGATTCACTGAAGCTTTCTTT. Protein sequence: CASSSAPGGFTEAFF. The J gene is TRBJ1-1, the V gene TRBV7-9; 7 bases fit TRBD1. Trimming removed 6 bases from V and 4 bases from J; junction bases left unmatched: 11. CDR3 size: 15 residues. Germline CDR1 reads SEHNR; CDR2 reads FQNEAQ (reference sequence).

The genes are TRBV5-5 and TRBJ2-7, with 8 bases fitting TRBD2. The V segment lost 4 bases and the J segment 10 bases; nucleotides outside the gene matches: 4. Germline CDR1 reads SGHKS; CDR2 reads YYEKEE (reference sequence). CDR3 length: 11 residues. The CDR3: CASSPGRAQYF. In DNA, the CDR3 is TGTGCCAGCAGCCCCGGGAGGGCCCAGTACTTC.

The CDR3 reads CASSFGVMSTEAFF. In DNA form, the CDR3 reads TGTGCCAGCAGTTTTGGGGTCATGAGCACTGAAGCTTTCTTT. This sequence joins TRBV27 and TRBJ1-1, with no clear D. CDR3 length: 14 residues. Germline V gives CDR1 MNHEY, CDR2 SMNVEV (reference sequence). Trimming left V 3 bases short and J 4 bases short, with 12 bases between.

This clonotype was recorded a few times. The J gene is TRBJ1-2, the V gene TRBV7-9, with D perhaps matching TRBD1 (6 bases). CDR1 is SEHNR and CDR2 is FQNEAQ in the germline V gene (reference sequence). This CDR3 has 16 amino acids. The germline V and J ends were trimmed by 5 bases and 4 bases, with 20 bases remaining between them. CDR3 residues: CASSRGGGEYLYGYTF. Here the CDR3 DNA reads TGTGCCAGCAGCAGAGGGGGGGGCGAATACCTCTATGGCTACACCTTC.

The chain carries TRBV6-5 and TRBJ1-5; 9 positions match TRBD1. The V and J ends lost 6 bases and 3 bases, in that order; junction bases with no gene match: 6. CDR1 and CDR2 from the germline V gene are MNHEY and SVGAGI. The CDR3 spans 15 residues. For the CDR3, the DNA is TGTGCCAGCAGCCGGGACAGGGAATTCAATCAGCCCCAGCATTTT. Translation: CASSRDREFNQPQHF.

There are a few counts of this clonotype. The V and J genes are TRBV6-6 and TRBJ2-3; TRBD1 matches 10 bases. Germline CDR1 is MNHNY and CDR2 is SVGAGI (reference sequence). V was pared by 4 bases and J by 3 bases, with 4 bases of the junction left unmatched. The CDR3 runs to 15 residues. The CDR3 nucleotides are TGTGCCAGCAGTTTCCGGACAGGGGGGACAGATACGCAGTATTTT. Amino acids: CASSFRTGGTDTQYF.

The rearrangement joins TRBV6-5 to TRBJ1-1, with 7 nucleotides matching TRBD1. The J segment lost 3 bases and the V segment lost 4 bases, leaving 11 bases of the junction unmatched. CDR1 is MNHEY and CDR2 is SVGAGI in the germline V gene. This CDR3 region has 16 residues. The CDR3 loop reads CASSSRDSVGDTEAFF. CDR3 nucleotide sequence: TGTGCCAGCAGTTCCCGGGACAGTGTTGGTGACACTGAAGCTTTCTTT.

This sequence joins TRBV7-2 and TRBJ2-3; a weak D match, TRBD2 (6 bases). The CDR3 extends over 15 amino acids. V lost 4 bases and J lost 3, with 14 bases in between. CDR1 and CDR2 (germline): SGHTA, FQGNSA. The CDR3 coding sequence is TGTGCCAGCAGCTCTGGGACTTGGGCAACAGATACGCAGTATTTT. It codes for CASSSGTWATDTQYF.

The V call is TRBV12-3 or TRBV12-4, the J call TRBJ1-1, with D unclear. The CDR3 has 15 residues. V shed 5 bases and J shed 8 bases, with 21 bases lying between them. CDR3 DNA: TGTGCCAGCAGTCCTCAAAGGGTCAATAAGGTAGAAGCTTTCTTT. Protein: CASSPQRVNKVEAFF.

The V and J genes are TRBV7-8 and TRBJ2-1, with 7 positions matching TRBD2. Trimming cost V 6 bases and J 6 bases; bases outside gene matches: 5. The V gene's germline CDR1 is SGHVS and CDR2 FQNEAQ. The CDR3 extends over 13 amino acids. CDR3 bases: TGTGCCAGCAGGGCGGGGACTATCAATGAGCAGTTCTTC. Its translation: CASRAGTINEQFF.

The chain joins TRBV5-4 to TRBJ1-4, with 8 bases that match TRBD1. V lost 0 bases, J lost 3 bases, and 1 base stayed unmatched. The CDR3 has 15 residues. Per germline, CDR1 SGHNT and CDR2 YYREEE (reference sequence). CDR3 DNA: TGTGCCAGCAGCTTGGAGGACAGGGCTAATGAAAAACTGTTTTTT. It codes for CASSLEDRANEKLFF. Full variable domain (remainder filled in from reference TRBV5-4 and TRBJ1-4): ETGVTQSPTHLIKTRGQQVTLRCSSQSGHNTVSWYQQALGQGPQFIFQYYREEENGRGNFPPRFSGLQFPNYSSELNVNALELDDSALYLCASSLEDRANEKLFFGSGTQLSVL.

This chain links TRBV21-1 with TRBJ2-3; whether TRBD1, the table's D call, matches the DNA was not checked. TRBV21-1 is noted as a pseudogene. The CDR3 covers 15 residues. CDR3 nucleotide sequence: TGTGCCGGCAGCAATGGAACGGGGGACGGAGATACGCAGTATTTT. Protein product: CAGSNGTGDGDTQYF.

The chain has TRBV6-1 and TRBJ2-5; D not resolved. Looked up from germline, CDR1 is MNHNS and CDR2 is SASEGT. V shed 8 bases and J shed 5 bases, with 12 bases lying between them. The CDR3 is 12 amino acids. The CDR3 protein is CASDWGQETQYF. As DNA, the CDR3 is TGTGCCAGCGACTGGGGTCAGGAGACCCAGTACTTC.

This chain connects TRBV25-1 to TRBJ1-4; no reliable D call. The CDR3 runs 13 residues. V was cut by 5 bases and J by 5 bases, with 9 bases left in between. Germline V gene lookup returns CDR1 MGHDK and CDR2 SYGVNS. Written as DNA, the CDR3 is TGTGCCAGCAGTCCGCCGCCAAATGAAAAACTGTTTTTT. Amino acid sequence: CASSPPPNEKLFF.

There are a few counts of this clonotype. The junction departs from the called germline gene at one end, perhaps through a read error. The CDR3 reads CASSLGDSPTNTQYF. Written as DNA, the CDR3 is TGTGCTAGCAGCTTAGGGGACAGCCCCACGAATACGCAGTATTTT. The chain is built from TRBV7-7 and TRBJ2-3; 7 bases map to TRBD1. This CDR3 is 15 amino acids long. Germline assignment: CDR1 SSHAT and CDR2 FNYEAQ (reference sequence).

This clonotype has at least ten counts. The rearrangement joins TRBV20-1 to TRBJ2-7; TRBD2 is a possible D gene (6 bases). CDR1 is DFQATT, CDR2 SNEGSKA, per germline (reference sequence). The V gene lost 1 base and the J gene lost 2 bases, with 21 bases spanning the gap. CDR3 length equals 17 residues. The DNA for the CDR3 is TGCAGTGCTAGAGGTCGTTCCAGGGAGCTAGCGACCTACGAGCAGTACTTC. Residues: CSARGRSRELATYEQYF.